This TCR beta chain was recorded in a study of human T cells and chemical hapten exposure. Stated time point: pre-sensitization, week 0. Treatment indicated: therapeutic diphenylcyclopropenone sensitization with weekly scalp DPC. Germline V gene lookup returns CDR1 SGHTA and CDR2 FQGNSA. V lost 5 bases and J 4 bases, leaving 9 bases between the germline ends. The CDR3 covers 12 residues. TCRdb independently ran MiXCR on the RACE reads; one entry per CDR3 protein. Of more than 250,000 distinct CDR3 sequences listed, roughly 8.9% are singletons. This receptor was obtained from a woman in her forties with alopecia areata. Some clones in this sample may be carry-over from other donors' samples. Sequenced material: whole blood, taken in connection with sensitization to the hapten diphenylcyclopropenone (DPC). The V gene is TRBV7-2, the J gene TRBJ2-7, with D hard to call. DNA for the CDR3: TGTGCCAGCAGCCCCCGTTGGTACGAGCAGTACTTC. It yields the protein CASSPRWYEQYF.